This T cell receptor beta chain appears in the sequencing data of a study of blood T cell repertoires in COVID-19. Overall study context: COVID-19 samples, acute and convalescent, were from the United States, Italy and Spain.

Assay used: immunoSEQ multiplex PCR; TCRdb lists only in-frame clones, some missing. Of more than 70,000 clones in the sample, roughly 77% were seen once. The CDR3 sequence is 19 residues long. The V gene's germline CDR1 is KGHSH and CDR2 LQKENI. V shed 4 bases and J shed 2 bases, with 24 bases lying between them. The material sequenced was peripheral blood. This clonotype was sampled from a human donor in a cohort sampled during active COVID-19. The genes are TRBV18 and TRBJ1-5; D may be TRBD1 (6 bases). For the CDR3, the DNA is TGTGCCAGCTCACAGGATATTACCGGGACACCCCTTGGCAATCAGCCCCAGCATTTT. Protein product: CASSQDITGTPLGNQPQHF. The full variable domain, rest sourced from reference TRBV18 and TRBJ1-5, is NAGVMQNPRHLVRRRGQEARLRCSPMKGHSHVYWYRQLPEEGLKFMVYLQKENIIDESGMPKERFSAEFPKEGPSILRIQQVVRGDSAAYFCASSQDITGTPLGNQPQHFGDGTRLSIL.